Below, 11 T cell receptor beta chains from the same sample are listed, as sequenced in a study of OX40 agonist ivuxolimab in advanced cancers. The table came from immunoSEQ multiplex PCR; TCRdb's copy has only in-frame clones and leaves some out. Of about 65,000 clones listed, roughly nine tenths are singletons. The sequencing here drew on CD4+ or CD8+ T cells sorted from blood, taken in a trial of the OX40 agonist ivuxolimab. Every receptor here comes from an adult with an advanced solid tumor such as melanoma, head and neck, liver or kidney cancer.

The chain links TRBV2 to TRBJ2-1; 8 bases are a match to TRBD2. Trimming took 7 bases from V and 10 from J; bases not matched to a gene: 15. Germline-derived CDR1 and CDR2 are SNHLY and FYNNEI. This CDR3 region has 15 residues. The CDR3 bases are TGTGCCAGCACCCCCCTCCTACTAGCGGCCCACGAGCAGTTCTTC. Its translation is CASTPLLLAAHEQFF.

The V gene is TRBV5-8, the J gene TRBJ1-2; the D gene is possibly TRBD1 (5 bases). The CDR3 has 14 residues. The germline V and J ends were trimmed by 6 bases and 9 bases, with 21 bases remaining between them. The germline V gene has CDR1 SGHTS and CDR2 YDEGEE. The CDR3 nucleotides read TGTGCCAGCAACTCCCCGCTCAGGGTGGTCCGCTACACCTTC. The encoded protein is CASNSPLRVVRYTF. Variable domain in full (rest from reference TRBV5-8 and TRBJ1-2): EAGVTQSPTHLIKTRGQQATLRCSPISGHTSVYWYQQALGLGLQFLLWYDEGEERNRGNFPPRFSGRQFPNYSSELNVNALELEDSALYLCASNSPLRVVRYTFGSGTRLTVV.

The chain employs TRBV5-1 and TRBJ2-5; D is uncertain. This CDR3 comprises 12 residues. Germline V CDR1 and CDR2: SGHRS, YFSETQ. The V end lost 4 bases, the J end lost 2 bases, and 6 bases lay between the germline ends. CDR3 DNA sequence: TGCGCCAGCAGCGAGTTACAAGAGACCCAGTACTTC. As protein: CASSELQETQYF.

The gene calls are TRBV11-2 and TRBJ2-2, with 10 bases matching TRBD2. The germline CDR1 and CDR2 sequences are SGHAT and FQNNGV. The CDR3 runs to 15 residues. The junction had 6 bases not matched to a gene; V was cut back by 5 bases and J by 6 bases. DNA of the CDR3: TGTGCCAGCAGCCGAGCGGGGGGGCTGGCCGGGGAGCTGTTTTTT. The encoded protein is CASSRAGGLAGELFF.

The rearrangement joins TRBV2 to TRBJ2-7; TRBD1 aligns across 7 bases. Looked up from germline, CDR1 is SNHLY and CDR2 is FYNNEI. With V trimmed by 4 bases and J by 0 bases, 6 bases remained unmatched. The CDR3 runs 15 residues. The CDR3, as DNA: TGTGCCAGCAGTGGACTCGGGACAGTCTCCTACGAGCAGTACTTC. This gives the protein CASSGLGTVSYEQYF.

The rearrangement joins TRBV29-1 to TRBJ1-2, with D possibly TRBD1 on 6 matching bases. V was clipped by 0 bases and J by 4 bases, with 15 bases between them. Germline V gene sequence: CDR1 SQVTM, CDR2 ANQGSEA. CDR3 length equals 15 residues. CDR3 in DNA: TGCAGCGTTGAAGATGTCGGGGAGGGGGTCTATGGCTACACCTTC. Protein sequence: CSVEDVGEGVYGYTF.

The J gene is TRBJ1-5, the V gene TRBV7-8; the match to TRBD1 covers 9 bases. The CDR3 is 15 residues long. The junction had 3 bases not matched to a gene; V was cut back by 3 bases and J by 3 bases. Germline lookup yields CDR1 SGHVS and CDR2 FQNEAQ. CDR3 nucleotides: TGTGCCAGCAGCTTCGGGGACAGGGACAATCAGCCCCAGCATTTT. As protein: CASSFGDRDNQPQHF.

V usage is TRBV5-1 and J usage is TRBJ1-2; D is undetermined. V was pared by 4 bases and J by 10 bases, with 17 bases between. CDR3 length: 13 amino acids. Germline assignment: CDR1 SGHRS and CDR2 YFSETQ. The CDR3 sequence is CASSEGPDYTYTF. CDR3 DNA sequence: TGCGCCAGCAGCGAAGGGCCCGATTATACCTACACCTTC.

The V and J genes are TRBV2 and TRBJ1-5, with TRBD1 as a possible D gene (5 bases). Trimming removed 4 bases at V and 7 bases at J, with 17 bases between. This CDR3 is built from 15 residues. CDR1 is SNHLY and CDR2 is FYNNEI in the germline V gene. CDR3 loop: CASSGSSGGRQPQHF. The CDR3 nucleotides are TGTGCCAGCAGTGGATCCAGCGGGGGAAGACAGCCCCAGCATTTT.

The V gene is TRBV15, the J gene TRBJ1-1, with no clear D. Germline-derived CDR1 and CDR2 are LNHNV and YYDKDF (reference sequence). The length of the CDR3 is 13 residues. Trimming cost V 4 bases and J 2 bases, with 8 bases left between them. CDR3 sequence (DNA): TGTGCCACCAGCACCTCAGGTAACACTGAAGCTTTCTTT. Amino acid sequence: CATSTSGNTEAFF.

This clone was counted between two and nine times. The genes are TRBV6-6 and TRBJ1-1; D not certain. This CDR3 contains 14 residues. Germline lookup yields CDR1 MNHNY and CDR2 SVGAGI (reference sequence). Trimming left V 0 bases short and J 1 base short, with 6 bases between. The CDR3 nucleotides read TGTGCCAGCAGTTACTCGAAGGGGAACACTGAAGCTTTCTTT. Its translation: CASSYSKGNTEAFF.